This entry lists 20 T cell receptor beta chains sequenced from one sample in a study of T cell changes during pregnancy in multiple sclerosis. The repertoire was sequenced with immunoSEQ multiplex PCR; TCRdb's copy has only in-frame clones and lacks some. The top ten clones hold 1.2% of a sample with 50,000 or so clones, more than 85% of them seen once. Specimen: peripheral blood, collected after pregnancy. These TCRs come from a female donor in good health, enrolled as a control in a pregnancy study.

The CDR3 DNA sequence: TGTGCCAGTAGTATGGCGAGGGTGGCGACGGACGAGCAGTACTTC. Translating it yields CASSMARVATDEQYF. The gene calls are TRBV19 and TRBJ2-7; tentatively, D is TRBD2 (5 bases). The length of the CDR3 is 15 residues. V was clipped by 3 bases and J by 5 bases, with 17 bases between them. Looked up from germline, CDR1 is LNHDA and CDR2 is SQIVND (reference sequence).

The rearrangement uses TRBV6-7 and TRBJ2-7; tentative D call: TRBD2 (6 bases). TRBV6-7 is an ORF, with its function uncertain. Trimming shortened V by 10 bases and J by 3 bases, and 13 bases separated the two germline ends. The CDR3 runs 12 residues. The CDR3 loop reads CATPTSLYEQYF. For the CDR3, the DNA is TGTGCCACCCCGACTAGTCTCTACGAGCAGTACTTC.

The chain links TRBV5-1 to TRBJ2-7; TRBD2 agrees at 11 bases. This CDR3 spans 16 amino acids. Germline assignment: CDR1 SGHRS and CDR2 YFSETQ. With V trimmed by 4 bases and J by 4 bases, 10 bases remained unmatched. The CDR3 nucleotides are TGCGCCAGCAGCACCTCGGCTACTAGCGGGGGATACGAGCAGTACTTC. Translation gives CASSTSATSGGYEQYF.

This rearrangement joins TRBV18 to TRBJ1-6, with TRBD1 matching over 9 bases. Trimming removed 5 bases from V and 7 bases from J; junction bases left unmatched: 6. This CDR3 region has 15 residues. In germline, CDR1 is KGHSH, CDR2 LQKENI. DNA for the CDR3: TGTGCCAGCTCATCACGGACAGGGGAAAATTCACCCCTCCACTTT. Encoded protein: CASSSRTGENSPLHF.

J is TRBJ1-4 and V is TRBV6-5; D possibly corresponds to TRBD1 (5 bases). Trimming took off 2 bases at V and 4 bases at J, with 11 bases between the two ends. The CDR3 contains 15 residues. Looked up from germline, CDR1 is MNHEY and CDR2 is SVGAGI. This chain's CDR3 is CASSYADSRNEKLFF. CDR3 bases: TGTGCCAGCAGTTACGCCGACAGCCGTAATGAAAAACTGTTTTTT.

The chain carries TRBV27 and TRBJ2-1; 8 nucleotides match TRBD1. Trimming cost V 6 bases and J 4 bases; bases outside gene matches: 5. CDR1 MNHEY and CDR2 SMNVEV come from the germline V gene (reference sequence). The CDR3 is 14 amino acids. The DNA for the CDR3 is TGTGCCAGCAGGCGGACAGGGATGTACAATGAGCAGTTCTTC. This sequence encodes CASRRTGMYNEQFF.

V gene TRBV5-8 combines with J gene TRBJ1-1; TRBD1 might be the D (6 bases). Germline CDR1 and CDR2: SGHTS and YDEGEE. V lost 0 bases and J lost 4, with 16 bases in between. The CDR3 runs 16 residues. For the CDR3, the DNA is TGTGCCAGCAGCTTGGAGGGTGTGGGGGCTGGCACTGAAGCTTTCTTT. Translation: CASSLEGVGAGTEAFF.

The chain is built from TRBV19 and TRBJ1-2; TRBD1 is a possible D gene (6 bases). With 2 bases removed from V and 5 bases from J, the gap between germline ends came to 12 bases. Looked up from germline, CDR1 is LNHDA and CDR2 is SQIVND (reference sequence). The CDR3 spans 14 residues. CDR3 region: CASSITQGIYGYTF. The CDR3 nucleotides are TGTGCCAGTAGTATAACTCAGGGGATTTATGGCTACACCTTC.

The rearrangement joins TRBV7-6 to TRBJ2-6; maybe TRBD1 (5 bases). The CDR3 length is 14 residues. Trimming left V 6 bases short and J 2 bases short, with 8 bases between. Germline values: CDR1 SGHVS, CDR2 FNYEAQ. CDR3 sequence: CASSQGTGANVLTF. CDR3 sequence (DNA): TGTGCCAGCAGTCAGGGAACTGGGGCCAACGTCCTGACTTTC.

The chain links TRBV9 to TRBJ1-2, with a weak D call TRBD1 (6 bases). The germline V gene has CDR1 SGDLS and CDR2 YYNGEE. This CDR3 comprises 16 residues. With 1 base removed from V and 4 bases from J, the gap between germline ends came to 17 bases. CDR3 bases: TGTGCCAGCAGCGTAACCGATACAGGGAGAATCTATGGCTACACCTTC. Translation: CASSVTDTGRIYGYTF.

This clone turned up a few times. This chain uses TRBV27 with TRBJ1-5; D is unclear. Looked up from germline, CDR1 is MNHEY and CDR2 is SMNVEV (reference sequence). The V end was cut by 6 bases, the J end by 6 bases, with 15 bases between. This CDR3 is built from 14 residues. The CDR3 DNA reads TGTGCCAGCAGCCCCTGGGGAGCCAGTCAGCCCCAGCATTTT. Protein sequence: CASSPWGASQPQHF.

V gene TRBV4-3 combines with J gene TRBJ1-2; 10 bases are a match to TRBD1. The CDR3 is 16 amino acids. V lost 0 bases to trimming and J lost 4 bases; unmatched junction nucleotides: 5. Germline V gives CDR1 LGHNA, CDR2 YSLEER. CDR3 nucleotide sequence: TGCGCCAGCAGCCAAGATGACAGGGGGCTCTTCTATGGCTACACCTTC. Translating gives CASSQDDRGLFYGYTF.

The chain uses TRBV6-1 and TRBJ1-1; D is perhaps TRBD1 (6 bases). Looked up from germline, CDR1 is MNHNS and CDR2 is SASEGT. Trimming stripped 6 bases from V and 2 bases from J, with 16 bases between. This CDR3 is built from 15 residues. The CDR3 nucleotides are TGTGCCAGCAGGAGTGGTAGGACAGATAACACTGAAGCTTTCTTT. It is translated as CASRSGRTDNTEAFF.

This rearrangement joins TRBV9 to TRBJ2-2; 12 positions agree with TRBD2. CDR1 is SGDLS and CDR2 is YYNGEE in the germline V gene. Germline trimming cut 3 bases from V and 7 bases from J; bases unmatched to any gene: 4. The CDR3 loop spans 15 amino acids. The CDR3 spells CASSGLAGAVGELFF. The CDR3 DNA is TGTGCCAGCAGCGGACTAGCGGGAGCGGTCGGGGAGCTGTTTTTT.

This sequence joins TRBV19 and TRBJ1-2; a weak D match, TRBD1 (5 bases). Germline V gives CDR1 LNHDA, CDR2 SQIVND (reference sequence). V was cut by 7 bases and J by 2 bases, with 14 bases left in between. This CDR3 has 14 amino acids. This chain's CDR3 is CASMGRAGNYGYTF. The CDR3 nucleotides read TGTGCCAGTATGGGCAGGGCCGGAAACTATGGCTACACCTTC.

In DNA, the CDR3 is TGTGCCAGCGGAACACCCTTTACAGGGTATTTTGGCTACACCTTC. This sequence encodes CASGTPFTGYFGYTF. V gene TRBV6-6 combines with J gene TRBJ1-2, with D perhaps matching TRBD1 (6 bases). V was pared by 8 bases and J by 7 bases, with 23 bases between. The CDR3 runs 15 residues. Germline CDR1 MNHNY, CDR2 SVGAGI (reference sequence).

The chain has TRBV7-2 and TRBJ2-2, with D possibly matching TRBD1 (6 bases). V lost 6 bases and J 6 bases, leaving 17 bases between the germline ends. This CDR3 comprises 15 residues. Looked up from germline, CDR1 is SGHTA and CDR2 is FQGNSA. The CDR3 sequence: CASRPWDIPSGELFF. The CDR3 nucleotides are TGTGCCAGCAGACCTTGGGACATTCCTTCCGGGGAGCTGTTTTTT. Complete variable domain (other parts from reference TRBV7-2 and TRBJ2-2): GAGVSQSPSNKVTEKGKDVELRCDPISGHTALYWYRQSLGQGLEFLIYFQGNSAPDKSGLPSDRFSAERTGGSVSTLTIQRTQQEDSAVYLCASRPWDIPSGELFFGEGSRLTVL.

J is TRBJ2-1 and V is TRBV10-3, with D perhaps TRBD2 (5 bases). This CDR3 spans 12 amino acids. With 2 bases removed from V and 12 bases from J, the gap between germline ends came to 11 bases. Per the germline V gene, CDR1 is ENHRY and CDR2 is SYGVKD. CDR3 in amino acids: CAISEDRGVQFF. CDR3 in DNA: TGTGCCATCAGTGAGGATCGGGGTGTGCAGTTCTTC.

The chain carries TRBV2 and TRBJ1-1; 9 bases agree with TRBD1. The CDR3 spans 13 residues. Germline assignment: CDR1 SNHLY and CDR2 FYNNEI. V was pared by 7 bases and J by 5 bases, with 5 bases of the junction left unmatched. The CDR3 bases are TGTGCCAGCACGGGACAGGGCGGGACTGAAGCTTTCTTT. Translation: CASTGQGGTEAFF.

This clone occurred a few times. The V gene is TRBV4-1, the J gene TRBJ1-5; perhaps TRBD1 as D (6 bases). The CDR3 totals 17 residues. Trimming removed 6 bases from V and 0 bases from J, with 18 bases in between. From germline, CDR1 is MGHRA and CDR2 YSYEKL. Here the CDR3 reads CASSFGQGPYSNQPQHF. Written as DNA, the CDR3 is TGCGCCAGCAGTTTCGGGCAGGGGCCTTATAGCAATCAGCCCCAGCATTTT.